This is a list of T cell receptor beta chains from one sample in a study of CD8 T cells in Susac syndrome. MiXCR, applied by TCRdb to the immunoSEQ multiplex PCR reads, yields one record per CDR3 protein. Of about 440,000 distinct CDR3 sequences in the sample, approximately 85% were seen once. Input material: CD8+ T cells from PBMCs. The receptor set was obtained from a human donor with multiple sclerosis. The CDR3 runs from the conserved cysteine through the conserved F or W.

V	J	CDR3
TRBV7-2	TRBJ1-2	CASSLETNYGYTF
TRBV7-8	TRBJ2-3	CASSLNKGGTPTDTQYF
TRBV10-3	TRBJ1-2	CAISESNGYTF
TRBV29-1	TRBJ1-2	CSDWDSDYGYTF
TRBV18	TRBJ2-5	CASSPHKGNQETQYF
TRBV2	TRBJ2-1	CASTLDLTSYNEQFF
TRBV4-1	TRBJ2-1	CASSHRLLADNEQFF
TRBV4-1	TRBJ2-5	CASSQEGLAGGPVGQETQYF
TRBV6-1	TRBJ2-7	CASSYAGVEQYF
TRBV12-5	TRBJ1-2	CASGGHHRGIHYGYTF
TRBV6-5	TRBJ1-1	CASTLGPGGTEAFF
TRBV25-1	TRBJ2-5	CASSEYLAQYF
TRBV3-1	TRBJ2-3	CASSQWAAGEFTDTQYF
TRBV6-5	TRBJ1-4	CASSYFGQLNEKLFF
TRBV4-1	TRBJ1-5	CASSPWGGTGLASNQPQHF
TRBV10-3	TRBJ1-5	CAISDEKTGKDQPQHF
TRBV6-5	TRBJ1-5	CASSYLPGAYSNQPQHF
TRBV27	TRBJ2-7	CASSFWEGYNEQYF
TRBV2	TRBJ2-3	CASRDPSGRALTDTQYF
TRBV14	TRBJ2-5	CASSQDISTGGETQYF
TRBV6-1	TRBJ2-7	CASSEDPAYEQYF
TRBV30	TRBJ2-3	CAWSEFTDTQYF
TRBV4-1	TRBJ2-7	CASSQVTGDGEQYF
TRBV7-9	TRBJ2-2	CASSFGTPGPGELFF
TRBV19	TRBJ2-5	CASSIGGGDVVAETQYF
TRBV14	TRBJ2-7	CASSQDGGDEQYF
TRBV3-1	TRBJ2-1	CASRGQGVSYNEQFF
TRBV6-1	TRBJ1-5	CAGAKWGSNQPQHF
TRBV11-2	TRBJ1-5	CASSLGRGPNQPQHF
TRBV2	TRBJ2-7	CASKQGATYEQYF
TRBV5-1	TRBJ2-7	CASSLEVDGTDEQYF
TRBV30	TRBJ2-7	CAWSQGGAYEQYF
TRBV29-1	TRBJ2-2	CSVPVGTGELFF
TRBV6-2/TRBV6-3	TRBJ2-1	CASSLSPTSKHNEQFF
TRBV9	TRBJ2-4	CASSVGGGHSGSKNIQYF
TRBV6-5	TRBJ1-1	CASSYVGTEAFF
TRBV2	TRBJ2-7	CASRQPRDPSYEQYF
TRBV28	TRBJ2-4	CASSRSFNLAKNIQYF
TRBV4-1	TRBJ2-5	CASSQDRTGGYQETQYF
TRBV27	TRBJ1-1	CASGRGVIAAFF
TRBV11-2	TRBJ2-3	CASSRNSGGFTDTQYF
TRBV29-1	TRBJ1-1	CSVSDRRDTEAFF
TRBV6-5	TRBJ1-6	CASSSNRDSPLHF
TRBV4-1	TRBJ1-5	CASSRQGATYNQPQHF
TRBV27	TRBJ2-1	CASSFGGNEQFF
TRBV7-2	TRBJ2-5	CASSTVDIDILETQYF
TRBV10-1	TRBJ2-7	CASSGIGAGAYEQYF
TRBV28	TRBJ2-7	CASSFSRPRDDLHLGTHEQYF
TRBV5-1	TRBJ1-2	CASSLSFLGYENGCTF
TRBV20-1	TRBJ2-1	CSASTGVGNYNEQFF
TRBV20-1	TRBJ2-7	CSARDRDSAGGEQYF